This section outlines one TCR beta chain sequence together with its context. CDR1 is SGDLS, CDR2 YYNGEE, per germline. The length of the CDR3 is 16 residues. J lost 1 base, V lost 4 bases, and 8 bases had no gene match. In the study's own analysis: Counts of nucleated cells, estimated from reference gene primer amplification, were obtained. Clones were sequenced by immunoSEQ multiplex PCR, and TCRdb holds only the in-frame ones, with some missing. V and J calls and clone size follow that table, whereas D and trimming were derived from the DNA. This sample yields approximately 97,000 clones, of which 90% are seen a single time; 1.7% belongs to the top ten. The sample comes from a study of blood T cell repertoires in COVID-19. Whole-study context: Acute-phase and convalescent COVID-19 samples originated in the United States, Italy and Spain. PBMCs, B-cell-depleted T cells, or T cells provided the cDNA or gDNA that made up the material.

The material sequenced was peripheral blood. The rearrangement uses TRBV9 and TRBJ2-1; 7 nucleotides match TRBD2. This TCR derives from a man aged 55 to 70 with acute or convalescent COVID-19. The CDR3 loop is CASSLSGTTSYNEQFF. The CDR3 DNA reads TGTGCCAGCAGCTTAAGCGGGACTACTTCCTACAATGAGCAGTTCTTC. Full variable domain (outside the CDR3, taken from reference TRBV9 and TRBJ2-1): DSGVTQTPKHLITATGQRVTLRCSPRSGDLSVYWYQQSLDQGLQFLIQYYNGEERAKGNILERFSAQQFPDLHSELNLSSLELGDSALYFCASSLSGTTSYNEQFFGPGTRLTVL.